The 13 T cell receptor beta chains given below trace back to one sample, sequenced in a study of neurological immune-mediated disorders (dated by TCRdb to between 2018 and 2021). Taken with the paper, the label for time point translates to: longitudinal time-point 2. Library construction relied on 5' RACE. The data were produced on an Illumina HiSeq 2500. The public reads were quality trimmed at Q25 with fastp and then assembled into clones with MiXCR by TCRdb, keeping productive beta chains. Rows with one shared CDR3 protein collapse into an entry with the most common genes and DNA. Recorded for this sample are 81,000 or so distinct CDR3 sequences; less than 15% of them occurred a single time. Around 4.5% of the sample belongs to the ten largest clones. Sequencing used PBMCs. These receptors were collected from a female donor with HTLV-1-associated myelopathy (HAM/TSP).

At least ten counts were recorded for this clonotype. This sequence joins TRBV12-3 or TRBV12-4 and TRBJ1-1, with D tentatively TRBD1 (6 bases). The CDR3 contains 12 residues. Trimming removed 5 bases from V and 14 bases from J, with 18 bases in between. This CDR3 is CASSQFRDKSFF. In nucleotides, the CDR3 is TGTGCCAGCAGTCAGTTCCGGGACAAGTCATTCTTT.

This clonotype was seen ten or more times. V is TRBV28 and J is TRBJ2-1; D is ambiguous. CDR1 is MDHEN and CDR2 is SYDVKM in the germline V gene. V was clipped by 9 bases and J by 7 bases, with 13 bases between them. The CDR3 contains 12 residues. CDR3 DNA sequence: TGTGCCAGTACGGGTTCGAGTAATGAGCAGTTCTTC. It codes for CASTGSSNEQFF.

Many counts were recorded for this clonotype. The chain employs TRBV7-8 and TRBJ2-2, with D tentatively TRBD2 (7 bases). This CDR3 is 12 amino acids long. From germline, CDR1 is SGHVS and CDR2 FQNEAQ. The CDR3 loop is CGGGRNTGELFF. The CDR3 DNA reads as TGTGGCGGGGGCCGTAACACCGGGGAGCTGTTTTTT.

This clonotype was picked up a small number of times. This sequence joins TRBV7-9 and TRBJ2-7; D unresolved. Germline CDR1 is SEHNR and CDR2 is FQNEAQ (reference sequence). The ends were cut back, 3 bases at V and 5 bases at J, with 5 bases in the middle. The CDR3 has 11 residues. The CDR3 bases are TGTGCCAGCAGCTTGGTCCACGAGCAGTACTTC. This translates into CASSLVHEQYF. The complete variable domain, with remaining parts taken from reference TRBV7-9 and TRBJ2-7, reads DTGVSQNPRHKITKRGQNVTFRCDPISEHNRLYWYRQTLGQGPEFLTYFQNEAQLEKSRLLSDRFSAERPKGSFSTLEIQRTEQGDSAMYLCASSLVHEQYFGPGTRLTVT.

This clonotype was found many times. The CDR3 loop reads CASSPPDRESYEQYF. In DNA form, the CDR3 reads TGCGCCAGCAGCCCTCCGGACCGAGAGTCCTACGAGCAGTACTTC. The genes are TRBV4-1 and TRBJ2-7; D gene ambiguous. Trimming took 4 bases from V and 1 from J, leaving 14 bases between them. The CDR3 is 15 amino acids. Germline V gene data show CDR1 as MGHRA and CDR2 as YSYEKL.

This clonotype was seen repeatedly, ten times or more. CDR3 in DNA: TGTGCCAGCAGTTCCGGATCGGGCAGGGGCTATGGCTACACCTTC. Its translation: CASSSGSGRGYGYTF. The V gene is TRBV6-5, the J gene TRBJ1-2, with D possibly being TRBD1 (6 bases). In germline, CDR1 is MNHEY, CDR2 SVGAGI. The length of the CDR3 is 15 residues. With 4 bases removed from V and 4 bases from J, the gap between germline ends came to 16 bases.

V usage is TRBV5-1 and J usage is TRBJ2-1; TRBD2 agrees at 8 bases. The CDR3 is made up of 16 amino acids. The trim removed 0 bases at V and 5 bases at J, leaving 7 bases unmatched. CDR1 is SGHRS, CDR2 YFSETQ, per germline. This chain's CDR3 is CASSLAGLGTHNEQFF. The CDR3 DNA reads TGCGCCAGCAGCTTGGCGGGACTAGGGACACACAATGAGCAGTTCTTC.

This clonotype was picked up many times. CDR3 nucleotide sequence: TGTGCCAGCAGACGTACAGGGGCCGGGGAAAAACTGTTTTTT. This gives the protein CASRRTGAGEKLFF. This sequence joins TRBV12-3 or TRBV12-4 and TRBJ1-4; 7 bases agree with TRBD1. This CDR3 is built from 14 residues. Trimming at V came to 6 bases and at J to 8 bases, leaving 9 bases not matched to a gene.

This clonotype has ten or more counts. The chain couples TRBV2 to TRBJ1-2, with a possible D match to TRBD1 (5 bases). The CDR3 is made up of 12 amino acids. V was cut by 3 bases and J by 4 bases, with 6 bases left in between. CDR1 and CDR2 (germline): SNHLY, FYNNEI. CDR3 nucleotides: TGTGCCAGCAGTGACGGGGGCTATGGCTACACCTTC. Translated: CASSDGGYGYTF.

On this clonotype: A much larger clone sits a single nucleotide away, making a read error possible. The chain carries TRBV4-1 and TRBJ2-2; D is unresolved. This CDR3 has 17 residues. CDR1 and CDR2 from the germline V gene are MGHRA and YSYEKL. CDR3 amino acids: CASIQEAAPTNTGELFF. In DNA form, the CDR3 reads TGCGCCAGCATCCAAGAGGCGGCCCCAACGAACACCGGGGAGCTGTTTTTT.

This clonotype was recorded many times. J is TRBJ2-7 and V is TRBV7-2; possibly TRBD1 for D (6 bases). V was trimmed by 5 bases and J by 3 bases, leaving 11 bases between them. Looked up from germline, CDR1 is SGHTA and CDR2 is FQGNSA. The CDR3 consists of 13 residues. As DNA, the CDR3 is TGTGCCAGCAGCCTCCGGGACAACTACGAGCAGTACTTC. It specifies CASSLRDNYEQYF.

This clonotype occurred many times. J is TRBJ1-4 and V is TRBV24-1; 9 bases agree with TRBD1. The junction had 5 bases not matched to a gene; V was cut back by 3 bases and J by 7 bases. Germline lookup yields CDR1 KGHDR and CDR2 SFDVKD. The CDR3 is made up of 15 amino acids. The chain's CDR3 is CATSDPGQGGEKLFF. The DNA of the CDR3 is TGTGCCACCAGTGATCCGGGACAGGGCGGTGAAAAACTGTTTTTT.

This clonotype was detected many times. This chain links TRBV5-1 with TRBJ2-3; D uncertain. Germline values: CDR1 SGHRS, CDR2 YFSETQ. CDR3 length: 14 amino acids. The V end lost 4 bases, the J end lost 0 bases, and 9 bases lay between the germline ends. DNA for the CDR3: TGCGCCAGCAGCGCCGGACCGAGCACAGATACGCAGTATTTT. Translating gives CASSAGPSTDTQYF. The variable domain in full, completed from reference TRBV5-1 and TRBJ2-3, reads KAGVTQTPRYLIKTRGQQVTLSCSPISGHRSVSWYQQTPGQGLQFLFEYFSETQRNKGNFPGRFSGRQFSNSRSEMNVSTLELGDSALYLCASSAGPSTDTQYFGPGTRLTVL.